Following are 23 T cell receptor beta chains from one sample sequenced in a study of T cell responses to AZD1222 COVID-19 vaccine. Profiling relied on immunoSEQ multiplex PCR, and the TCRdb table lists in-frame clones only, not all of them. The sample lists 97,000 or so clones; around 82% were seen once. The material sequenced was peripheral blood, taken on day 0 of AZD1222 vaccination. The receptors stem from an adult in good health.

The chain has TRBV9 and TRBJ1-2; no clear D. V dropped 0 bases and J dropped 2 bases, with 5 bases sitting between them. CDR1 and CDR2 (germline): SGDLS, YYNGEE. CDR3 size: 13 residues. The CDR3 coding sequence is TGTGCCAGCAGCGTAGGAGGGAACTATGGCTACACCTTC. Translation: CASSVGGNYGYTF.

CDR3 sequence: CASSASGSFNNEQFF. The CDR3 region has the DNA TGTGCCAGCAGCGCCAGCGGGAGTTTCAACAATGAGCAGTTCTTC. V gene TRBV7-2 combines with J gene TRBJ2-1; 8 nucleotides line up with TRBD2. The CDR3 extends over 15 amino acids. Germline V lookup: CDR1 SGHTA, CDR2 FQGNSA. Trimming at V came to 5 bases and at J to 5 bases, leaving 8 bases not matched to a gene. Together with reference TRBV7-2 and TRBJ2-1, the CDR3 gives the full variable domain: GAGVSQSPSNKVTEKGKDVELRCDPISGHTALYWYRQSLGQGLEFLIYFQGNSAPDKSGLPSDRFSAERTGGSVSTLTIQRTQQEDSAVYLCASSASGSFNNEQFFGPGTRLTVL.

The chain links TRBV9 to TRBJ2-7; 12 bases match TRBD2. CDR1 is SGDLS and CDR2 is YYNGEE in the germline V gene. The CDR3 is made up of 15 amino acids. V lost 3 bases to trimming and J lost 6 bases; unmatched junction nucleotides: 7. The CDR3 spells CASSGGLAGQGEQYF. The DNA of the CDR3 is TGTGCCAGCAGCGGCGGACTAGCGGGGCAAGGCGAGCAGTACTTC.

The CDR3: CASSFAGQGAAGNTIYF. The CDR3 DNA reads as TGTGCCAGCAGCTTCGCAGGACAGGGGGCGGCTGGAAACACCATATATTTT. The chain links TRBV5-6 to TRBJ1-3, with 11 bases aligning to TRBD1. The CDR3 is 17 residues long. The J segment lost 2 bases and the V segment lost 2 bases, leaving 6 bases of the junction unmatched. Germline lookup yields CDR1 SGHDT and CDR2 YYEEEE.

The gene calls are TRBV5-1 and TRBJ1-2; the match to TRBD1 covers 8 bases. The CDR3 loop spans 14 amino acids. Per germline, CDR1 SGHRS and CDR2 YFSETQ. V shed 4 bases and J 5 bases; nucleotides not matched to a gene: 7. CDR3 sequence (DNA): TGCGCCAGCAGCCAGGGACAGGCCCTATATGGCTACACCTTC. Translating it yields CASSQGQALYGYTF.

The rearrangement joins TRBV18 to TRBJ2-5; D remains ambiguous. The CDR3 totals 11 residues. The V end was cut by 1 base, the J end by 4 bases, with 1 base between. Germline CDR1 KGHSH, CDR2 LQKENI. The CDR3 here is CASSPRETQYF. CDR3 sequence (DNA): TGTGCCAGCTCACCACGAGAGACCCAGTACTTC.

This chain uses TRBV28 with TRBJ2-2, with TRBD2 matching over 9 bases. The CDR3 length is 16 residues. J gave up 3 bases and V 6 bases, and 8 bases lay outside the gene matches. CDR1 MDHEN and CDR2 SYDVKM come from the germline V gene. CDR3 bases: TGTGCCAGCAGCCCTTTGGAGCGGGAGGACACCGGGGAGCTGTTTTTT. It is translated as CASSPLEREDTGELFF.

This chain links TRBV2 with TRBJ1-6; 8 bases map to TRBD1. This CDR3 region has 14 residues. V shed 3 bases, J shed 7 bases, and the junction held 2 bases outside the gene matches. Germline lookup yields CDR1 SNHLY and CDR2 FYNNEI. CDR3 amino acids: CASSEGQDNSPLHF. The CDR3 nucleotides read TGTGCCAGCAGTGAGGGACAGGACAATTCACCCCTCCACTTT.

The chain joins TRBV5-8 to TRBJ2-5, with D possibly being TRBD1 (6 bases). V was pared by 4 bases and J by 1 base, with 17 bases between. Germline lookup yields CDR1 SGHTS and CDR2 YDEGEE. The CDR3 covers 16 residues. CDR3 region: CASSPGTGNRQETQYF. In nucleotides, the CDR3 is TGTGCCAGCAGCCCAGGAACAGGGAATCGCCAAGAGACCCAGTACTTC.

This chain connects TRBV21-1 to TRBJ2-5; the table gives TRBD2 as D, unverified against the DNA. TRBV21-1 is a pseudogene segment. This CDR3 contains 17 residues. CDR3 nucleotide sequence: TGTGCCAGCAGCACCCCGAGGGTGCGGGCGTACCAAGAGACCCAGTACTTC. Protein product: CASSTPRVRAYQETQYF.

The chain is built from TRBV7-3 and TRBJ2-7, with D unclear. V lost 0 bases to trimming and J lost 1 base, with 7 bases between them. CDR3 size: 14 residues. Per the germline V gene, CDR1 is SGHTA and CDR2 is FQGTGA. The CDR3 spells CASSLTGESYEQYF. The CDR3 DNA follows: TGTGCCAGCAGCTTAACTGGGGAATCCTACGAGCAGTACTTC.

This clone occurred a few times. The chain combines TRBV4-3 with TRBJ1-2; maybe TRBD1 (5 bases). This CDR3 has 13 amino acids. V lost 4 bases and J 4 bases, leaving 10 bases between the germline ends. Germline CDR1 and CDR2: LGHNA and YSLEER. The CDR3 loop is CASSRDSSYGYTF. In DNA, the CDR3 is TGCGCCAGCAGCCGAGACAGTTCCTATGGCTACACCTTC.

In DNA, the CDR3 is TGCGCCAGCAGCTCCGGCGGGTCTGGAAACACCATATATTTT. It is translated as CASSSGGSGNTIYF. V and J are TRBV5-1 and TRBJ1-3, with D uncertain. The CDR3 spans 14 residues. The germline gives CDR1 SGHRS, CDR2 YFSETQ. V shed 3 bases and J shed 1 base, with 8 bases lying between them.

This clone was seen a few times. The chain uses TRBV7-3 and TRBJ2-2; D not certain. The V gene's germline CDR1 is SGHTA and CDR2 FQGTGA. The CDR3 is 14 amino acids. Trimming left V 2 bases short and J 6 bases short, with 10 bases between. The CDR3 protein is CASSLRGSAGELFF. The CDR3 DNA sequence: TGTGCCAGCAGCTTACGCGGTTCCGCCGGGGAGCTGTTTTTT.

V is TRBV7-2 and J is TRBJ2-1, with a tentative D call TRBD1 (5 bases). Germline CDR1 reads SGHTA; CDR2 reads FQGNSA. V lost 2 bases to trimming and J lost 6 bases, with 14 bases between them. CDR3 length: 15 amino acids. CDR3 nucleotides: TGTGCCAGCAGCTTACAGGGTGCGGTAGGCAATGAGCAGTTCTTC. As protein: CASSLQGAVGNEQFF.

This clone showed up just a few times. The chain is built from TRBV14 and TRBJ2-1; D call uncertain. Trimming stripped 0 bases from V and 13 bases from J, with 13 bases between. There are 13 residues in the CDR3. Germline values: CDR1 SGHDN, CDR2 FVKESK. This CDR3 is CASSQERVSVQFF. The CDR3 nucleotides read TGTGCCAGCAGCCAAGAACGAGTTTCGGTTCAGTTCTTC.

V and J are TRBV18 and TRBJ1-1; D gene unclear. Germline CDR1 reads KGHSH; CDR2 reads LQKENI. There are 13 residues in the CDR3. Trimming left V 2 bases short and J 1 base short, with 5 bases between. As DNA, the CDR3 is TGTGCCAGCTCACCAGTAGAGAACACTGAAGCTTTCTTT. Encoded protein: CASSPVENTEAFF.

This clone was detected only once. The genes are TRBV5-1 and TRBJ2-5, with 10 bases aligning to TRBD2. The V gene's germline CDR1 is SGHRS and CDR2 YFSETQ. V was pared by 0 bases and J by 4 bases, with 3 bases of the junction left unmatched. The CDR3 runs 15 residues. The CDR3, as DNA: TGCGCCAGCAGCTTGGCAGCGGGAGGGGGAGAGACCCAGTACTTC. Translation: CASSLAAGGGETQYF.

This chain uses TRBV5-1 with TRBJ2-1, with 7 bases that match TRBD2. J was trimmed by 6 bases and V by 6 bases; bases with no gene match: 3. The CDR3 is made up of 12 amino acids. The germline V gene encodes CDR1 SGHRS and CDR2 YFSETQ. DNA for the CDR3: TGCGCCAGCACGCGGGAGAGCAATGAGCAGTTCTTC. Translated, it gives CASTRESNEQFF.

The chain carries TRBV28 and TRBJ1-2; TRBD1 is a possible D gene (6 bases). From germline, CDR1 is MDHEN and CDR2 SYDVKM. The CDR3 runs to 15 residues. Trimming took off 6 bases at V and 2 bases at J, with 16 bases between the two ends. The CDR3 nucleotides are TGTGCCAGCAGCTTTCCTCCAGGGGCGAACTATGGCTACACCTTC. It translates to CASSFPPGANYGYTF.

The rearrangement links TRBV19 to TRBJ2-1, with 9 bases fitting TRBD2. Germline V lookup: CDR1 LNHDA, CDR2 SQIVND (reference sequence). The CDR3 contains 17 residues. The J segment lost 7 bases and the V segment lost 5 bases, leaving 15 bases of the junction unmatched. The CDR3 DNA follows: TGTGCCAGTAGTCCCACCTGGGGGCGGGGGGGCCTGAATGAGCAGTTCTTC. This gives the protein CASSPTWGRGGLNEQFF.

The chain recombines TRBV28 with TRBJ2-7, with 9 bases matching TRBD1. With V trimmed by 8 bases and J by 2 bases, 4 bases remained unmatched. The CDR3 totals 13 residues. CDR1 is MDHEN and CDR2 is SYDVKM in the germline V gene. The CDR3 coding sequence is TGTGCCAGCGACAGGGGGGTTCCCTACGAGCAGTACTTC. As protein: CASDRGVPYEQYF.

This clone was picked up one time. This chain links TRBV5-1 with TRBJ2-7; tentatively, D is TRBD2 (6 bases). Germline V gene lookup returns CDR1 SGHRS and CDR2 YFSETQ. Trimming removed 4 bases from V and 3 bases from J, with 17 bases in between. The length of the CDR3 is 15 residues. The CDR3 bases are TGCGCCAGCAGCCCCGGCGGGGCGGAGGACTACGAGCAGTACTTC. Translated, it gives CASSPGGAEDYEQYF.